The entry that follows covers one T cell receptor (beta chain) sequence. This specimen comes from a study of blood T cell repertoires in COVID-19. In the study overall: The origin of the acute and convalescent COVID-19 samples was the United States, Italy and Spain. The analysed material was cDNA or gDNA that came from T cells, B-cell-depleted T cells, or PBMCs.

Produced via immunoSEQ multiplex PCR; TCRdb's table is partial and in-frame only. This table holds about 250,000 clones, 70% to 90% found once. V was shortened by 4 bases and J by 0 bases, with 16 bases between the two germline ends. Germline CDR1 reads MNHEY; CDR2 reads SMNVEV (reference sequence). This CDR3 contains 18 residues. The sequenced sample was peripheral blood. The sequence was collected from a man aged 18-30 years with active or convalescent COVID-19. The chain is built from TRBV27 and TRBJ1-6, with D possibly matching TRBD1 (6 bases). CDR3 loop: CASSSLRQDSSYNSPLHF. DNA of the CDR3: TGTGCCAGCAGTTCCCTCCGACAGGACAGCTCCTATAATTCACCCCTCCACTTT.